This paragraph covers one T cell receptor beta chain sequence. The antigen this receptor binds is unknown. No much larger clone is present one base from it, and per-base qualities are unavailable. Using the deep immunoSEQ assay, multiplex PCR amplified TCR CDR3 regions from genomic DNA. Extracted genomic DNA from each cell subset was distributed evenly across all wells of several immunoSEQ 96-well plates, and each plate was treated as a replicate. For sorted subsets, each replicate PCR was loaded with approximately 200 ng genomic DNA, equivalent to 25,000 to 35,000 T cell genomes. Purified libraries were measured with a Qubit 3.0 fluorometer, size-checked on a Bioanalyzer 2100, and measured again with the KAPA Library Quantification kit. A separate single-read 150-cycle Illumina NextSeq 550 flow cell was used to sequence each immunoSEQ 96-well plate. As for how the authors treated the data: Because the immunoSEQ output held only junctional sequences and lacked quality scores, the filtering could not match the filtering applied to full-length reads. To assign V/J genes and CDR3, sequences were annotated against IMGT germline references using PyIR, a Python wrapper for IgBLAST v1.9. Reads were filtered out if the reads had weak V/J assignments (E-value above 1e-6), no CDR3, stop codons, out-of-frame junctions, or ambiguous translated residues. V3J clonotypes were defined as sequences sharing the same inferred V gene, J gene, and CDR3 amino acid sequence. The percentage overlap between two repertoires was calculated by dividing the number of shared unique clonotypes by the size of the smaller repertoire. RTK rarefaction, the Chao1 estimator, and Recon v2.1 estimates of unobserved clonotypes were used to assess repertoire richness. Generation probabilities were computed with OLGA for all TCRbeta clonotypes obtained by the gDNA method from several donors. This is the immuneACCESS table as TCRdb keeps it, with only in-frame sequences that have V and J called. A part of the clones is gone; compared with another copy, unresolved V genes explain less than half, and the rest is unexplained. V and J calls and clone size are those listed in that table; D and trimming were worked out from the DNA. The sample table contains hundreds of thousands of clones; only one count was recorded for about 91% of them. Roughly 22% of the sample is taken by the ten largest.

CD8 naive samples were CD45RO-negative cells positively selected for CCR7, giving a CD45RA+CCR7+ population that excluded TemRA cells. Healthy HIV-negative adults with no recently reported acute infections or vaccinations were included as donors. All donors were Caucasian adults living in Nashville, Tennessee, USA. Blood was obtained by leukapheresis, after which PBMCs were separated by Ficoll-Histopaque density gradient centrifugation and cryopreserved in liquid nitrogen vapor phase. Analytical flow cytometry was used to check the purity and quantity of each magnetically sorted T cell population. Genomic DNA was isolated from every sorted fraction and measured by UV absorbance on a Nanodrop 2000c. The data are from a study of shared clonotypes between healthy human individuals (dated by TCRdb to 2018 to 2021). Background for the entire study: A few men and two women, aged 18 to 49 years, made up the cohort. For each donor, CD4 naive and CD4 memory were each given three plates, CD8 naive was given two plates, and CD8 memory was given one plate. To estimate repertoire size and how much clonotype sharing occurs between individuals, the study deeply sequenced the blood TCR repertoires of a handful of healthy adults. Between about 0.9 and 8.9 billion PBMCs per donor were obtained by leukapheresis. Different laboratories and diverse techniques were used to prepare libraries and sequence TCR repertoires, to increase sequencing depth and limit assay-specific biases. Beyond this particular receptor, the publication reports: Because the study included only a small number of donors, the genetic and exposure-history diversity represented was limited. Pairwise subsampling led to the expectation that sequencing depth would affect the degree of clonotype sharing among donors. About 5% of naive CD4, 3.5% of naive CD8, around 2.3% of memory CD4, and 0.4% of memory CD8 clonotypes were shared across several donors. Even with the large sequencing depth, rarefaction of the sorted-subset datasets indicated that sequencing was incomplete. Sampling was restricted to blood, and TCR repertoires in tissue are likely to differ from TCR repertoires in blood. Estimated clonotype richness was generally larger for naive than for memory subsets. Higher generation probabilities were observed for clonotypes shared by all four sorted-subset donors than for non-shared clonotypes.

The germline V gene encodes CDR1 SEHNR and CDR2 FQNEAQ (reference sequence). From the cysteine through the phenylalanine, the CDR3 covers 14 amino acids. The DNA shown is the 42-base CDR3, in frame from base 1. Trimming costs V 4 bases and J 4 bases, and their ends lie 13 bases apart. The chain is assembled from TRBV7-9 and TRBJ1-2; the D gene remains uncertain. This TCR was recovered from a young man in good health. The sequenced sample consisted of naive CD8+ T cells sorted from blood. The cell subset or site label, read with the paper, signifies: CD45RA+CCR7+. The CDR3 reads as follows: CASSSGQHLYGYTF. The nucleotide sequence reads TGTGCCAGCAGCTCCGGTCAGCACCTCTATGGCTACACCTTC.